This T cell receptor (beta chain) was documented in a study of identical twins. The germline V gene has CDR1 LGHDT and CDR2 YNNKEL (reference sequence). The CDR3 contains 15 residues. Trimming removed 0 bases from V and 2 bases from J, with 10 bases in between. TCRdb passed the 5' RACE reads through MiXCR, listing each CDR3 protein once. The sample consists of around 100,000 distinct CDR3 sequences, roughly 6% of them appearing once. In its sample, this clonotype was seen many times. The sequence was obtained from a woman aged 50 to 60 in good health. The chain has TRBV3-1 and TRBJ2-5; D not certain. The sample was memory T cells sorted from blood. CDR3: CASSQDPGRQETQYF. The CDR3 bases are TGTGCCAGCAGCCAAGATCCGGGTAGGCAAGAGACCCAGTACTTC.